What follows are 9 T cell receptor beta chains derived from one specimen sequenced in a study of neoadjuvant anti-PD-1 for oral cavity cancer. Time point of the sample: after neoadjuvant nivolumab, at surgical resection. Some clones are missing from TCRdb's copy, which holds only in-frame ones; the method was immunoSEQ multiplex PCR. The sample lists some 12,000 clones, 60% to 80% occurring once. The specimen comprised PBMCs, sampled after nivolumab (anti-PD-1) treatment. Receptors were obtained from a person aged 40 to 85 with oral cavity squamous cell carcinoma.

The gene calls are TRBV5-5 and TRBJ1-4; 7 bases align to TRBD1. With V trimmed by 4 bases and J by 1 base, 7 bases remained unmatched. In germline, CDR1 is SGHKS, CDR2 YYEKEE (reference sequence). The CDR3 consists of 16 residues. The CDR3 reads CASSPRGGRTNEKLFF. The CDR3 region has the DNA TGTGCCAGCAGCCCCAGGGGGGGGCGAACTAATGAAAAACTGTTTTTT.

V and J are TRBV5-1 and TRBJ2-7; D gene ambiguous. Trimming pared 0 bases from V and 0 bases from J, leaving 7 bases between. Germline V gene sequence: CDR1 SGHRS, CDR2 YFSETQ. The CDR3 loop spans 14 amino acids. The CDR3 bases are TGCGCCAGCAGCTTGGGGGTCAACTCCTACGAGCAGTACTTC. Residues: CASSLGVNSYEQYF.

This chain uses TRBV6-1 with TRBJ1-4; D not resolved. CDR3 length: 16 residues. The V end lost 2 bases, the J end lost 0 bases, and 10 bases lay between the germline ends. Germline V gene data show CDR1 as MNHNS and CDR2 as SASEGT. The CDR3 reads CASSEREKSTNEKLFF. The DNA of the CDR3 is TGTGCCAGCAGTGAACGGGAAAAGTCAACTAATGAAAAACTGTTTTTT.

This clone was found a few times. The chain employs TRBV5-5 and TRBJ1-2; 9 nucleotides align to TRBD1. The CDR3 has 17 residues. Germline trimming cut 4 bases from V and 7 bases from J; bases unmatched to any gene: 17. In germline, CDR1 is SGHKS, CDR2 YYEKEE (reference sequence). The CDR3 nucleotides are TGTGCCAGCAGCCCAACAACCTTAAACAGGGGGCCGTCTGGCTACACCTTC. Residues: CASSPTTLNRGPSGYTF. The entire variable domain, with the rest obtained from reference TRBV5-5 and TRBJ1-2, is as follows: DAGVTQSPTHLIKTRGQQVTLRCSPISGHKSVSWYQQVLGQGPQFIFQYYEKEERGRGNFPDRFSARQFPNYSSELNVNALLLGDSALYLCASSPTTLNRGPSGYTFGSGTRLTVV.

This chain links TRBV19 with TRBJ2-5; possible D gene TRBD2, 6 bases. The CDR3 has 14 residues. The V gene lost 4 bases and the J gene lost 5 bases, with 14 bases spanning the gap. In germline, CDR1 is LNHDA, CDR2 SQIVND (reference sequence). CDR3 in amino acids: CASSNRGLRETQYF. CDR3 DNA: TGTGCCAGTAGTAACCGGGGGTTGAGGGAGACCCAGTACTTC.

The chain employs TRBV6-1 and TRBJ1-3; D gene uncertain. The germline V gene has CDR1 MNHNS and CDR2 SASEGT. The CDR3 totals 11 residues. V lost 7 bases and J 3 bases, leaving 4 bases between the germline ends. The CDR3 region is CASNIGNTIYF. CDR3 sequence (DNA): TGTGCCAGCAATATTGGAAACACCATATATTTT.

This clone appeared a few times. The chain employs TRBV28 and TRBJ2-7; 9 nucleotides line up with TRBD2. In germline, CDR1 is MDHEN, CDR2 SYDVKM. V lost 4 bases to trimming and J lost 4 bases; unmatched junction nucleotides: 8. There are 15 residues in the CDR3. CDR3 in amino acids: CASSSIWTSAYEQYF. The CDR3 DNA sequence: TGTGCCAGCAGTTCGATCTGGACTAGCGCTTACGAGCAGTACTTC.

Only a few counts were recorded for this clone. The chain combines TRBV6-1 with TRBJ1-1; D call uncertain. This CDR3 spans 13 amino acids. Germline CDR1 is MNHNS and CDR2 is SASEGT. The V and J ends lost 2 bases and 7 bases respectively, with 11 bases between them. The CDR3 reads CASSELGRSEAFF. In DNA, the CDR3 is TGTGCCAGCAGTGAATTAGGGCGGAGTGAAGCTTTCTTT.

This sequence joins TRBV2 and TRBJ1-2; D call uncertain. The germline V gene has CDR1 SNHLY and CDR2 FYNNEI. Trimming left V 2 bases short and J 6 bases short, with 7 bases between. The CDR3 length is 12 residues. CDR3 sequence: CASSELPNGYTF. The CDR3 bases are TGTGCCAGCAGTGAACTACCCAATGGCTACACCTTC.